This section outlines one T cell receptor beta chain sequence together with its context. Its antigen is as yet unknown. The data belong to a study of beta chain features in type 1 diabetes. Study results and caveats: Within each of all four CD4+ subsets, Type 1 diabetes patients had TCRB CDR3s that were moderately but significantly shorter.

All of the isolated RNA was reverse transcribed, so expressed TCRB transcripts were sequenced. Regulatory, naive and central memory T cell samples averaged around 3.6 million reads. TCRdb keeps only in-frame clones here, not all; method: immunoSEQ multiplex PCR. The sample yields 350,000 or so clones, 20% seen once. The CDR3 is made up of 13 amino acids. CDR1 and CDR2 from the germline V gene are SQVTM and ANQGSEA. The V end lost 7 bases, the J end lost 4 bases, and 16 bases lay between the germline ends. The chain couples TRBV29-1 to TRBJ1-1, with TRBD1 as a possible D gene (5 bases). Material: naive CD4+ T cells from blood. The TCR sequence derives from a woman under 30 in good health. The CDR3 sequence is CSAHDRGGTEAFF. CDR3 DNA sequence: TGCAGCGCCCATGACAGAGGTGGCACTGAAGCTTTCTTT.